One sample yielded the 19 T cell receptor beta chains listed below, sequenced in a study of blood T cell repertoires in COVID-19. TCRdb's table, derived via immunoSEQ multiplex PCR, lists solely in-frame clones and lacks some. Among roughly 59,000 clones listed, roughly 80% were seen once. The sequenced sample consisted of peripheral blood. These receptors came from a man older than 75 with acute or convalescent COVID-19.

V usage is TRBV19 and J usage is TRBJ2-5; 13 bases are shared with TRBD2. Trimming cost V 1 base and J 1 base; bases outside gene matches: 15. This CDR3 has 21 amino acids. In germline, CDR1 is LNHDA, CDR2 SQIVND (reference sequence). CDR3 in DNA: TGTGCCAGTAGTATAGTTCGACCGGGACTAGCGGGAATGGGGGTCCAAGAGACCCAGTACTTC. Translated, it gives CASSIVRPGLAGMGVQETQYF.

The V and J genes are TRBV5-1 and TRBJ2-7; 10 nucleotides align to TRBD1. With 5 bases clipped from V and 4 bases from J, the junction kept 6 bases outside the gene matches. This CDR3 has 14 amino acids. Germline lookup yields CDR1 SGHRS and CDR2 YFSETQ. The CDR3 sequence: CASRPGQGSYEQYF. CDR3 nucleotides: TGCGCCAGCAGGCCGGGACAGGGGTCATACGAGCAGTACTTC. Filled out from reference TRBV5-1 and TRBJ2-7, the complete variable domain reads KAGVTQTPRYLIKTRGQQVTLSCSPISGHRSVSWYQQTPGQGLQFLFEYFSETQRNKGNFPGRFSGRQFSNSRSEMNVSTLELGDSALYLCASRPGQGSYEQYFGPGTRLTVT.

The V and J genes are TRBV5-1 and TRBJ1-3; maybe TRBD1 (6 bases). V was pared by 0 bases and J by 1 base, with 17 bases between. Germline V gene sequence: CDR1 SGHRS, CDR2 YFSETQ. This CDR3 contains 18 residues. In nucleotides, the CDR3 is TGCGCCAGCAGCTTGGCCCCGGGAGGGGGGCAATCTGGAAACACCATATATTTT. It specifies CASSLAPGGGQSGNTIYF.

CDR3 loop: CASSQVSGQNNEQFF. As DNA, the CDR3 is TGCGCCAGCAGCCAAGTAAGTGGGCAGAACAATGAGCAGTTCTTC. The chain recombines TRBV4-1 with TRBJ2-1, with D hard to call. With 1 base removed from V and 5 bases from J, the gap between germline ends came to 12 bases. The CDR3 loop spans 15 amino acids. Germline V CDR1 and CDR2: MGHRA, YSYEKL.

The chain uses TRBV30 and TRBJ1-6; D is unresolved. The V end lost 0 bases, the J end lost 10 bases, and 13 bases lay between the germline ends. Germline V gene data show CDR1 as GTSNPN and CDR2 as SVGIG (reference sequence). This CDR3 comprises 14 residues. The CDR3 reads CAWSVKGGGSPLHF. CDR3 coding DNA: TGTGCCTGGAGTGTGAAGGGAGGTGGGTCACCCCTCCACTTT.

The chain joins TRBV30 to TRBJ1-1; perhaps TRBD1 as D (5 bases). V lost 3 bases and J 4 bases, leaving 12 bases between the germline ends. Germline V gene lookup returns CDR1 GTSNPN and CDR2 SVGIG (reference sequence). The CDR3 sequence is 13 residues long. The DNA of the CDR3 is TGTGCCTGGAGCGTCGGACACGGCACTGAAGCTTTCTTT. Translating gives CAWSVGHGTEAFF. The whole variable domain, remainder taken from reference TRBV30 and TRBJ1-1, is SQTIHQWPATLVQPVGSPLSLECTVEGTSNPNLYWYRQAAGRGLQLLFYSVGIGQISSEVPQNLSASRPQDRQFILSSKKLLLSDSGFYLCAWSVGHGTEAFFGQGTRLTVV.

This chain links TRBV11-3 with TRBJ2-7, with TRBD1 matching over 8 bases. The CDR3 length is 16 residues. V shed 5 bases and J 5 bases; nucleotides not matched to a gene: 14. Germline loops: CDR1 SGHNT, CDR2 YENEEA. The CDR3 region has the DNA TGTGCCAGCAGCCCTGGCCCAGGGGGCCGCGCAGACGAGCAGTACTTC. It encodes CASSPGPGGRADEQYF.

The V call is TRBV2, the J call TRBJ2-7; D is perhaps TRBD2 (5 bases). Trimming shortened V by 4 bases and J by 4 bases, and 8 bases separated the two germline ends. Germline assignment: CDR1 SNHLY and CDR2 FYNNEI. The CDR3 length is 12 residues. As DNA, the CDR3 is TGTGCCAGCAGTGTACTAGGGTACGAGCAGTACTTC. Its translation: CASSVLGYEQYF.

The rearrangement links TRBV19 to TRBJ1-1, with TRBD1 identical over 7 bases. Trimming removed 8 bases from V and 0 bases from J; junction bases left unmatched: 6. The V gene's germline CDR1 is LNHDA and CDR2 SQIVND (reference sequence). This CDR3 is 14 amino acids long. The CDR3 region is CASEQGGLNTEAFF. The CDR3 DNA is TGTGCCAGTGAACAAGGGGGCCTGAACACTGAAGCTTTCTTT.

The V and J genes are TRBV10-3 and TRBJ1-1, with TRBD1 matching over 12 bases. This CDR3 spans 14 amino acids. V shed 11 bases and J 4 bases; nucleotides not matched to a gene: 8. The germline CDR1 and CDR2 sequences are ENHRY and SYGVKD. The CDR3 bases are TGTGCCTCTGGGACAGGGGGCGAGGGCACTGAAGCTTTCTTT. Amino acid sequence: CASGTGGEGTEAFF.

This clone was found once. The V call is TRBV5-1, the J call TRBJ2-2, with 8 nucleotides matching TRBD2. This CDR3 comprises 16 residues. With 6 bases clipped from V and 4 bases from J, the junction kept 11 bases outside the gene matches. Germline assignment: CDR1 SGHRS and CDR2 YFSETQ. The chain's CDR3 is CASNLLSGSGTGELFF. CDR3 nucleotide sequence: TGCGCCAGCAACCTTCTAAGCGGGAGCGGCACCGGGGAGCTGTTTTTT.

The gene calls are TRBV7-2 and TRBJ1-6; D uncertain. Germline V gene lookup returns CDR1 SGHTA and CDR2 FQGNSA. This CDR3 comprises 17 residues. Trimming removed 2 bases at V and 0 bases at J, with 11 bases between. The CDR3 is CASSLSPEGSYNSPLHF. CDR3 DNA sequence: TGTGCCAGCAGCTTATCCCCTGAGGGCTCCTATAATTCACCCCTCCACTTT.

CDR3 sequence reads: CAIGRATEAFF. In DNA, the CDR3 is TGTGCCATAGGGCGGGCCACTGAAGCTTTCTTT. This sequence joins TRBV6-6 and TRBJ1-1; no clear D gene. CDR3 length: 11 residues. The germline CDR1 and CDR2 sequences are MNHNY and SVGAGI (reference sequence). The V end was cut by 10 bases, the J end by 4 bases, with 10 bases between.

The rearrangement links TRBV3-1 (or the pseudogene TRBV3-2) to TRBJ2-6; D is perhaps TRBD1 (6 bases). The germline V gene has CDR1 LGHDT and CDR2 YNNKEL (reference sequence). The V gene lost 3 bases and the J gene lost 0 bases, with 15 bases spanning the gap. The CDR3 runs to 18 residues. In DNA form, the CDR3 reads TGTGCCAGCAGCCAGGTAAACAGGGTAGTCTCTGGGGCCAACGTCCTGACTTTC. Protein sequence: CASSQVNRVVSGANVLTF.

The chain uses TRBV5-6 and TRBJ1-6, with TRBD1 identical over 9 bases. This CDR3 contains 15 residues. Germline lookup yields CDR1 SGHDT and CDR2 YYEEEE. The V and J ends lost 5 bases and 5 bases, in that order; junction bases with no gene match: 5. CDR3 sequence (DNA): TGTGCCAGCAGTTCGGACAGGGGCCATAATTCACCCCTCCACTTT. Its translation: CASSSDRGHNSPLHF.

V gene TRBV7-2 combines with J gene TRBJ1-6; 8 bases map to TRBD1. Germline values: CDR1 SGHTA, CDR2 FQGNSA. The junction had 15 bases not matched to a gene; V was cut back by 1 base and J by 10 bases. The CDR3 totals 18 residues. The CDR3 coding sequence is TGTGCCAGCAGCTTAGGGGGCCGTACAGGGGGGTTTAGATCACCCCTCCACTTT. It codes for CASSLGGRTGGFRSPLHF.

The V and J genes are TRBV12-5 and TRBJ2-3; D remains unclear. V was shortened by 6 bases and J by 2 bases, with 6 bases between the two germline ends. Germline V gene data show CDR1 as LGHNT and CDR2 as FRNRAP. The CDR3 spans 12 residues. The CDR3 bases are TGTGCTAGTGGGCTAAACACAGATACGCAGTATTTT. This translates into CASGLNTDTQYF.

This clone was picked up many times. The chain couples TRBV6-2 or TRBV6-3 to TRBJ2-7, with D perhaps TRBD2 (6 bases). The CDR3 runs to 11 residues. CDR1 is MNHEY and CDR2 is SVGEGT in the germline V gene. V lost 6 bases to trimming and J lost 9 bases, with 12 bases between them. The CDR3 sequence is CASSDRDWQYF. The CDR3 DNA sequence: TGTGCCAGCAGCGACCGGGACTGGCAGTACTTC.

The chain recombines TRBV12-5 with TRBJ1-2; D is uncertain. The germline V gene has CDR1 LGHNT and CDR2 FRNRAP. This CDR3 comprises 14 residues. Trimming left V 2 bases short and J 4 bases short, with 11 bases between. The CDR3 coding sequence is TGTGCTAGTGGTTTGATGGGGAGCGGCTATGGCTACACCTTC. Translated, it gives CASGLMGSGYGYTF.